The present TCR beta chain was sequenced within a study of T cells in Graves' hyperthyroidism and ophthalmopathy. The study excluded patients with uncontrolled infection, other autoimmune disease, pregnancy or lactation. The diagnoses drew upon clinical symptoms, serum thyroxine and TRAb, thyroid ultrasound and orbital computed tomography. This clonotype was detected a few times. Germline values: CDR1 MNHNS, CDR2 SASEGT. The CDR3 has 15 amino acids. Losses at the gene ends were 6 bases for V and 4 bases for J; bases not matched to a gene: 10. Amplification of TCR beta CDR3 regions was performed using RNA transcripts as template. The HTBI primer set was used in a first-round RT-PCR of the TCR CDR3. TCRdb re-called the multiplex PCR reads through MiXCR, storing one row per CDR3 protein. The repertoire has roughly 740,000 distinct CDR3 sequences, 16% of them found once; the top ten carry 8.4%.

The receptor was derived from a young man with Graves' hyperthyroidism. The specimen sequenced was blood. The V and J genes are TRBV6-1 and TRBJ2-3; 7 bases align to TRBD1. CDR3 protein: CASSQDRLGPDTQYF. The CDR3 region has the DNA TGTGCCAGCAGCCAGGACAGGTTGGGCCCAGATACGCAGTATTTT.